A single sample gave rise to the 2 T cell receptor beta chains below, sequenced in a study of human T cells and chemical hapten exposure. Time point described: pre-sensitization, week 0. The treatment was: therapeutic diphenylcyclopropenone sensitization with weekly scalp DPC. MiXCR, applied by TCRdb to the RACE reads, yields one record per CDR3 protein. The sample has a few hundred thousand distinct CDR3 sequences; approximately 8% are singletons. The sample in question was whole blood, obtained in connection with sensitization to the hapten diphenylcyclopropenone (DPC). These receptors all come from a man aged 18 to 30 with alopecia areata. Some clones in this sample may be carry-over from other donors' samples.

In this sample, this clonotype turned up many times. V usage is TRBV29-1 and J usage is TRBJ1-1, with 7 bases that match TRBD1. CDR3 length: 13 amino acids. Unmatched junction bases numbered 6, after V lost 5 bases and J lost 3 bases. The germline V gene encodes CDR1 SQVTM and CDR2 ANQGSEA. CDR3 loop: CSVLPGQYTEAFF. CDR3 coding DNA: TGCAGCGTTCTTCCGGGACAGTACACTGAAGCTTTCTTT. Supplemented by reference TRBV29-1 and TRBJ1-1, the full variable domain reads SAVISQKPSRDICQRGTSLTIQCQVDSQVTMMFWYRQQPGQSLTLIATANQGSEATYESGFVIDKFPISRPNLTFSTLTVSNMSPEDSSIYLCSVLPGQYTEAFFGQGTRLTVV.

The V call is TRBV6-6, the J call TRBJ1-1; D call uncertain. CDR3 length equals 14 residues. V shed 4 bases and J shed 1 base, with 10 bases lying between them. The germline gives CDR1 MNHNY, CDR2 SVGAGI (reference sequence). The CDR3 DNA sequence: TGTGCCAGCAGTTCCCTGGGAGGGAACACTGAAGCTTTCTTT. Protein: CASSSLGGNTEAFF.